These 21 T cell receptor beta chains came from one sample sequenced in a study of T-cell reconstitution after alpha-beta-depleted transplantation in children. This sample's TCRbeta library carried unique molecular identifier barcodes. One entry per CDR3 protein, called by TCRdb with MiXCR from the PCR reads. This repertoire shows about 980,000 distinct CDR3 sequences, 25% to 30% found once; its top ten account for roughly 30%. Sequenced here: PBMCs, mostly from graft donor cells, sampled 360 days after TCRalphabeta/CD19-depleted stem cell transplant. The receptors originated from a boy in the first two years of life who had a stem cell transplant for SCID, so the T cells may come from the graft donor.

The chain recombines TRBV18 with TRBJ1-1; D unclear. Germline lookup yields CDR1 KGHSH and CDR2 LQKENI. The CDR3 runs 14 residues. Deletions cut 2 bases from V and 4 bases from J, with 11 bases between. CDR3 in amino acids: CASSPVGRGTEAFF. DNA of the CDR3: TGTGCCAGCTCACCAGTAGGGCGAGGCACTGAAGCTTTCTTT.

The chain combines TRBV5-1 with TRBJ1-4; D unresolved. Trimming took off 0 bases at V and 5 bases at J, with 8 bases between the two ends. The germline V gene encodes CDR1 SGHRS and CDR2 YFSETQ. There are 14 residues in the CDR3. CDR3 sequence reads: CASSLEQPNEKLFF. The CDR3 DNA follows: TGCGCCAGCAGCTTGGAACAGCCCAATGAAAAACTGTTTTTT. Full variable domain (rest looked up from reference TRBV5-1 and TRBJ1-4): KAGVTQTPRYLIKTRGQQVTLSCSPISGHRSVSWYQQTPGQGLQFLFEYFSETQRNKGNFPGRFSGRQFSNSRSEMNVSTLELGDSALYLCASSLEQPNEKLFFGSGTQLSVL.

Only a few counts were recorded for this clonotype. The V call is TRBV24-1, the J call TRBJ1-4; D is uncertain. This CDR3 has 13 residues. In germline, CDR1 is KGHDR, CDR2 SFDVKD. V was clipped by 9 bases and J by 6 bases, with 13 bases between them. Here the CDR3 DNA reads TGTGCCACCGGTGCGGGAGGCGATGAAAAACTGTTTTTT. Its protein product is CATGAGGDEKLFF.

The gene calls are TRBV5-1 and TRBJ2-3, with 12 bases lining up with TRBD1. The CDR3 covers 17 residues. V gave up 4 bases and J gave up 3 bases; unmatched junction bases: 9. Per germline, CDR1 SGHRS and CDR2 YFSETQ. The CDR3 nucleotides read TGCGCCAGCAGCCCCGGGACAGGGGGCGCAGGGACAGATACGCAGTATTTT. Translation: CASSPGTGGAGTDTQYF. The entire variable domain, with the rest obtained from reference TRBV5-1 and TRBJ2-3, is as follows: KAGVTQTPRYLIKTRGQQVTLSCSPISGHRSVSWYQQTPGQGLQFLFEYFSETQRNKGNFPGRFSGRQFSNSRSEMNVSTLELGDSALYLCASSPGTGGAGTDTQYFGPGTRLTVL.

In nucleotides, the CDR3 is TGTGCCAGCTCACCGGTCCCGGGAAAGGGCTACAATGAGCAGTTCTTC. Its protein product is CASSPVPGKGYNEQFF. J is TRBJ2-1 and V is TRBV18; maybe TRBD2 (5 bases). The CDR3 length is 16 residues. CDR1 is KGHSH and CDR2 is LQKENI in the germline V gene. The V and J ends lost 3 bases and 3 bases respectively, with 15 bases between them.

This chain joins TRBV15 and TRBJ1-6, with TRBD1 as a possible D gene (5 bases). The length of the CDR3 is 16 residues. With 5 bases removed from V and 6 bases from J, the gap between germline ends came to 17 bases. Germline loops: CDR1 LNHNV, CDR2 YYDKDF (reference sequence). CDR3 bases: TGTGCCACCAGCGGGAGCCTCGAGGGGATTAATTCACCCCTCCACTTT. It specifies CATSGSLEGINSPLHF.

The V gene is TRBV7-2, the J gene TRBJ2-3, with D perhaps TRBD2 (6 bases). CDR1 and CDR2 from the germline V gene are SGHTA and FQGNSA. This CDR3 contains 16 residues. V was clipped by 4 bases and J by 6 bases, with 20 bases between them. The CDR3 DNA is TGTGCCAGCAGCTCGGGAACGGGGGTGGGGCTGGATACGCAGTATTTT. It is translated as CASSSGTGVGLDTQYF.

The chain combines TRBV24-1 with TRBJ2-7, with D perhaps matching TRBD1 (5 bases). Germline V CDR1 and CDR2: KGHDR, SFDVKD. The CDR3 has 15 amino acids. Trimming cost V 0 bases and J 0 bases, with 8 bases left between them. The chain's CDR3 is CATSDLLQDSYEQYF. In nucleotides, the CDR3 is TGTGCCACCAGTGATTTGCTACAGGACTCCTACGAGCAGTACTTC.

The V call is TRBV12-3 or TRBV12-4, the J call TRBJ1-6; 10 nucleotides match TRBD1. The CDR3 consists of 15 residues. With 5 bases clipped from V and 4 bases from J, the junction kept 2 bases outside the gene matches. In DNA form, the CDR3 reads TGTGCCAGCAGTGGGACAGGGGCGTATAATTCACCCCTCCACTTT. The encoded protein is CASSGTGAYNSPLHF.

The V gene is TRBV28, the J gene TRBJ2-4; tentative D call: TRBD2 (7 bases). The CDR3 covers 15 residues. The germline gives CDR1 MDHEN, CDR2 SYDVKM. The germline V and J ends were trimmed by 2 bases and 2 bases, with 10 bases remaining between them. The CDR3 here is CASSLGGASKNIQYF. The DNA for the CDR3 is TGTGCCAGCAGTTTAGGGGGGGCATCCAAAAACATTCAGTACTTC.

This clonotype was observed a handful of times. V and J are TRBV7-6 and TRBJ2-1, with D tentatively TRBD1 (6 bases). The germline V gene encodes CDR1 SGHVS and CDR2 FNYEAQ. CDR3 length: 15 amino acids. V was clipped by 5 bases and J by 3 bases, with 14 bases between them. CDR3 in DNA: TGTGCCAGCAGCGCCCAGACAGGCCTCTACAATGAGCAGTTCTTC. Translated, it gives CASSAQTGLYNEQFF.

J is TRBJ2-7 and V is TRBV12-3 or TRBV12-4; D tentatively fits TRBD1 or TRBD2 (5 bases each). The ends were cut back, 4 bases at V and 5 bases at J, with 15 bases in the middle. This CDR3 is 14 amino acids long. In nucleotides, the CDR3 is TGTGCCAGCAGTTCGTCGGGGCGTTCCCACGAGCAGTACTTC. Translated: CASSSSGRSHEQYF.

This chain joins TRBV28 and TRBJ2-7; D gene unclear. There are 15 residues in the CDR3. Trimming left V 5 bases short and J 0 bases short, with 14 bases between. Germline V CDR1 and CDR2: MDHEN, SYDVKM. The CDR3 reads CASSPPGSSSYEQYF. The CDR3 DNA sequence: TGTGCCAGCAGTCCCCCGGGTAGCAGCTCCTACGAGCAGTACTTC.

This clonotype was counted only a few times. The rearrangement links TRBV12-3 or TRBV12-4 to TRBJ1-4; a weak D match, TRBD1 (6 bases). V was clipped by 4 bases and J by 7 bases, with 16 bases between them. This CDR3 contains 15 residues. The CDR3 DNA sequence: TGTGCCAGCAGTTCCCGCGGAGGGGGGGGTGAAAAACTGTTTTTT. This translates into CASSSRGGGGEKLFF.

This clonotype has a handful of counts. This chain connects TRBV7-3 to TRBJ2-1, with TRBD2 identical over 8 bases. V was pared by 1 base and J by 4 bases, with 6 bases of the junction left unmatched. Germline CDR1 and CDR2: SGHTA and FQGTGA. The CDR3 covers 16 residues. The CDR3 sequence is CASSLIGGGPYNEQFF. CDR3 nucleotide sequence: TGTGCCAGCAGCTTAATCGGCGGGGGGCCATACAATGAGCAGTTCTTC.

The chain couples TRBV6-2 or TRBV6-3 to TRBJ2-1; 7 bases align to TRBD2. In germline, CDR1 is MNHEY, CDR2 SVGEGT. With 7 bases clipped from V and 9 bases from J, the junction kept 18 bases outside the gene matches. CDR3 length equals 16 residues. CDR3 in DNA: TGTGCCAGCACTCCCTTCGCCGGGGGGACCCCCAGTGAGCAGTTCTTC. It yields the protein CASTPFAGGTPSEQFF.

The J gene is TRBJ2-3, the V gene TRBV7-2, with 9 bases matching TRBD1. The CDR3 has 16 amino acids. Germline CDR1 SGHTA, CDR2 FQGNSA. Unmatched junction bases numbered 6, after V lost 5 bases and J lost 0 bases. As DNA, the CDR3 is TGTGCCAGCAGCCAAGTAGGGACAGGGAGCACAGATACGCAGTATTTT. Amino acid sequence: CASSQVGTGSTDTQYF.

This chain uses TRBV18 with TRBJ2-7; 7 bases are shared with TRBD2. Germline-derived CDR1 and CDR2 are KGHSH and LQKENI. Trimming at V came to 3 bases and at J to 3 bases, leaving 17 bases not matched to a gene. This CDR3 has 18 amino acids. CDR3 in DNA: TGTGCCAGCTCACCCCGGACTAGAACAAAGGGCCCGCACTACGAGCAGTACTTC. Encoded protein: CASSPRTRTKGPHYEQYF. Supplemented by reference TRBV18 and TRBJ2-7, the full variable domain reads NAGVMQNPRHLVRRRGQEARLRCSPMKGHSHVYWYRQLPEEGLKFMVYLQKENIIDESGMPKERFSAEFPKEGPSILRIQQVVRGDSAAYFCASSPRTRTKGPHYEQYFGPGTRLTVT.

J is TRBJ2-4 and V is TRBV2, with 7 bases that match TRBD2. J lost 4 bases, V lost 6 bases, and 15 bases had no gene match. The CDR3 is 17 amino acids. Germline CDR1 and CDR2: SNHLY and FYNNEI. The CDR3 DNA reads as TGTGCCAGCAGGGCCGCTCTGGCGGGGGACCCGAAAAACATTCAGTACTTC. Amino acids: CASRAALAGDPKNIQYF.

This clonotype turned up a few times. The gene calls are TRBV6-5 and TRBJ1-1; D uncertain. Trimming cost V 0 bases and J 3 bases, with 5 bases left between them. Germline V gene sequence: CDR1 MNHEY, CDR2 SVGAGI. CDR3 length: 13 residues. The CDR3 DNA reads as TGTGCCAGCAGTTACTCGAGGTACACTGAAGCTTTCTTT. It codes for CASSYSRYTEAFF.

This clonotype occurred many times. The V call is TRBV7-2, the J call TRBJ2-1; 11 bases are shared with TRBD2. Germline CDR1 and CDR2: SGHTA and FQGNSA. V lost 2 bases to trimming and J lost 6 bases; unmatched junction nucleotides: 6. The CDR3 spans 16 residues. The chain's CDR3 is CASSLLLAGGLNEQFF. In nucleotides, the CDR3 is TGTGCCAGCAGCTTATTGCTAGCGGGGGGCCTCAATGAGCAGTTCTTC. The full variable domain, in which reference TRBV7-2 and TRBJ2-1 provide the parts outside the CDR3, is GAGVSQSPSNKVTEKGKDVELRCDPISGHTALYWYRQSLGQGLEFLIYFQGNSAPDKSGLPSDRFSAERTGGSVSTLTIQRTQQEDSAVYLCASSLLLAGGLNEQFFGPGTRLTVL.